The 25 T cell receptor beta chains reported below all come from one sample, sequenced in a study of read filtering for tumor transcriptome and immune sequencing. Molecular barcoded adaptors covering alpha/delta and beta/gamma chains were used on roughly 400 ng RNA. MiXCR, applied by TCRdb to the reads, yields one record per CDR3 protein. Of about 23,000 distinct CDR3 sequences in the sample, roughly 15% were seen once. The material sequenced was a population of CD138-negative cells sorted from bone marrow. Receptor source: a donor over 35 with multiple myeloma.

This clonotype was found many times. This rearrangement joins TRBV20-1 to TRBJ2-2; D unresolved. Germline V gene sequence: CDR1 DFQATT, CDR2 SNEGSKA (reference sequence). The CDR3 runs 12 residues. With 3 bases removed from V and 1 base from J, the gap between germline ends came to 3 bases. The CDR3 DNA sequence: TGCAGTGCTAGGCAGAACACCGGGGAGCTGTTTTTT. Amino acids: CSARQNTGELFF.

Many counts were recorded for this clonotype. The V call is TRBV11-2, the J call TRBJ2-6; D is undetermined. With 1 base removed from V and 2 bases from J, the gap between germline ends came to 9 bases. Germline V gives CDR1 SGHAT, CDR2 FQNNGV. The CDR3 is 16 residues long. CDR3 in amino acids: CASSLGRLPGANVLTF. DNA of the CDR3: TGTGCCAGCAGCTTAGGTCGGCTGCCTGGGGCCAACGTCCTGACTTTC.

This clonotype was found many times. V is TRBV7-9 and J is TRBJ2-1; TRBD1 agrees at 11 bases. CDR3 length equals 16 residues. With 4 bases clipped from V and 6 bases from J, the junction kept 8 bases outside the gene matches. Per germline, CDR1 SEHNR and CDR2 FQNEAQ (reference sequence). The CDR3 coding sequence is TGTGCCAGCAGCTCTATTCCCGGGACAGGGGGCAATGAGCAGTTCTTC. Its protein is CASSSIPGTGGNEQFF.

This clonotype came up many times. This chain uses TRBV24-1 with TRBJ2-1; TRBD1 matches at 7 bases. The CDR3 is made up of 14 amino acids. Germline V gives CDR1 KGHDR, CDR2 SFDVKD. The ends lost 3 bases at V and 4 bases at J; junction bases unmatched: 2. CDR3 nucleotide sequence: TGTGCCACCAGTGATACGGGACAGTACAATGAGCAGTTCTTC. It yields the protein CATSDTGQYNEQFF.

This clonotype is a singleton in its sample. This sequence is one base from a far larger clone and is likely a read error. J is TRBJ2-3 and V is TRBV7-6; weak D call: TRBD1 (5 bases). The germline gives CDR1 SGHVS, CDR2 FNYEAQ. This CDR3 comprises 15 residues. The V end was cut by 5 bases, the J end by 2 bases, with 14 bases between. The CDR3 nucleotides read TGTGCCAGCAGCCCCGGACATACTGCCACAGATACGCAGTATTTT. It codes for CASSPGHTATDTQYF. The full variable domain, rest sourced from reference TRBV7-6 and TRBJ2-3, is GAGVSQSPRYKVTKRGQDVALRCDPISGHVSLYWYRQALGQGPEFLTYFNYEAQQDKSGLPNDRFSAERPEGSISTLTIQRTEQRDSAMYRCASSPGHTATDTQYFGPGTRLTVL.

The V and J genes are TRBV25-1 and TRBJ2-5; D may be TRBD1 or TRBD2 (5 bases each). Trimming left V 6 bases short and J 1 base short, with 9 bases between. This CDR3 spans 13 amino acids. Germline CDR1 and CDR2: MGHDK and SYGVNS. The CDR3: CASRFGTQETQYF. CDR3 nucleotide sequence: TGTGCCAGCAGGTTCGGGACCCAAGAGACCCAGTACTTC.

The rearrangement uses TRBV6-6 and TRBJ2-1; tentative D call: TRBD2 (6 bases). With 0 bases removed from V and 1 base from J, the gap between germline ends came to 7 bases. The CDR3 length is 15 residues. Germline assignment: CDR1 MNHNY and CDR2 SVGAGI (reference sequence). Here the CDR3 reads CASSYSTSSYNEQFF. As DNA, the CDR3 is TGTGCCAGCAGTTACTCGACTAGTTCCTACAATGAGCAGTTCTTC.

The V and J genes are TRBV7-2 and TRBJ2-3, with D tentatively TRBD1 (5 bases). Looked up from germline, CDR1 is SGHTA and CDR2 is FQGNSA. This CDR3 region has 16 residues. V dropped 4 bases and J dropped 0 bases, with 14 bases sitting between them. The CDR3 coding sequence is TGTGCCAGCAGCTGGGGCGGAGTCAGCAGCACAGATACGCAGTATTTT. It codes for CASSWGGVSSTDTQYF.

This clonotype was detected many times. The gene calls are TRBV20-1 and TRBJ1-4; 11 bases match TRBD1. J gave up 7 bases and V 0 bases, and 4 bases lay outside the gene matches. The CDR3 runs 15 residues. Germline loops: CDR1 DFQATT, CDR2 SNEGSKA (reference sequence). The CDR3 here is CSARDRTGGTEKLFF. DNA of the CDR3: TGCAGTGCTAGAGACCGGACAGGGGGCACTGAAAAACTGTTTTTT.

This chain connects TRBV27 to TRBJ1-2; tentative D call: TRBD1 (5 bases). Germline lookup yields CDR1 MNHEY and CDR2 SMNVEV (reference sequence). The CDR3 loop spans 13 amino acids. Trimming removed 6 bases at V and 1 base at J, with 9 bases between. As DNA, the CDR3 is TGTGCCAGCAGCACGACAGTTAACTATGGCTACACCTTC. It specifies CASSTTVNYGYTF.

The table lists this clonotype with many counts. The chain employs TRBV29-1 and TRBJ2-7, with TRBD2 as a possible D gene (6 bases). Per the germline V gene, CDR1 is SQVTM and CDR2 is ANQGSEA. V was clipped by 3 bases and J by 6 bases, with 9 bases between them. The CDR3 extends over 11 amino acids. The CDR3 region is CSVEEGAEQYF. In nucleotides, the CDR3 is TGCAGCGTTGAGGAGGGAGCCGAGCAGTACTTC.

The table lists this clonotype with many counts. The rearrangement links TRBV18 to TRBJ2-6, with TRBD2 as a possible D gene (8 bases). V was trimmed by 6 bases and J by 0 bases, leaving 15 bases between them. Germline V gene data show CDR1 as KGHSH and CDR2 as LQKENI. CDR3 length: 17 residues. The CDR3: CASSPTGTSSGANVLTF. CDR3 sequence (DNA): TGTGCCAGCTCGCCGACAGGGACTAGCTCTGGGGCCAACGTCCTGACTTTC.

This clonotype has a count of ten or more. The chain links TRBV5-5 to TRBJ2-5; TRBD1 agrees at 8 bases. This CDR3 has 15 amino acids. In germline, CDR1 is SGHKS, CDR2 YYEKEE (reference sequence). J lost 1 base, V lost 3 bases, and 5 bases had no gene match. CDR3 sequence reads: CASSSADRGQETQYF. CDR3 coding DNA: TGTGCCAGCAGCTCGGCCGACAGGGGCCAAGAGACCCAGTACTTC.

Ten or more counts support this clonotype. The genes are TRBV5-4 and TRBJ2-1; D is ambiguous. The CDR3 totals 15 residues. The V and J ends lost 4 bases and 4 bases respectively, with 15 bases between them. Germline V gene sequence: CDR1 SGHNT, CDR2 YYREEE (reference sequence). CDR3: CASSTGENAYNEQFF. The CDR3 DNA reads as TGTGCCAGCAGCACTGGGGAAAACGCTTACAATGAGCAGTTCTTC.

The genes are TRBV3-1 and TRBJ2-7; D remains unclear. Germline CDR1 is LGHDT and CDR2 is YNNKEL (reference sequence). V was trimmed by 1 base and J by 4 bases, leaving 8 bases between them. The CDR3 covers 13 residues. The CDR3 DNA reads TGTGCCAGCAGCCAAGGGGAAGGGTACGAGCAGTACTTC. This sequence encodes CASSQGEGYEQYF.

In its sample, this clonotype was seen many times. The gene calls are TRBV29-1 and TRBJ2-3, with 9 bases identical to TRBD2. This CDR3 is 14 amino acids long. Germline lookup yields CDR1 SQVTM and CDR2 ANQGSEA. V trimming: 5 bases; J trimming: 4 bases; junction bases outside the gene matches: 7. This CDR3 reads CSVPLAGWADTQYF. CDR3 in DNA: TGCAGCGTTCCCCTAGCGGGATGGGCAGATACGCAGTATTTT.

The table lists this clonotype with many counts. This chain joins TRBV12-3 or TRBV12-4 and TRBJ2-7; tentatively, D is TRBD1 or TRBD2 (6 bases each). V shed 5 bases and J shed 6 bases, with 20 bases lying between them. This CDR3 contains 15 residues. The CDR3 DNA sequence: TGTGCCAGCAGTCCCAGGGGAGGAGGAGAGGCCGAGCAGTACTTC. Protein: CASSPRGGGEAEQYF.

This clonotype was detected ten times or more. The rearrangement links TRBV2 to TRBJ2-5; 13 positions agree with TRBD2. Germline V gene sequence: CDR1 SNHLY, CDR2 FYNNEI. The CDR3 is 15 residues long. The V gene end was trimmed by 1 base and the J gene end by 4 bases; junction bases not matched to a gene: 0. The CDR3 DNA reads TGTGCCAGCAGTGAAGGACTAGCGGGAGGAGAGACCCAGTACTTC. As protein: CASSEGLAGGETQYF.

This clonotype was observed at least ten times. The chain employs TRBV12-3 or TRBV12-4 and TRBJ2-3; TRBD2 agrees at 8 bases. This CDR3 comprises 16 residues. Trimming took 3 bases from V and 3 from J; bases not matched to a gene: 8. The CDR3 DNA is TGTGCCAGCAGTTTTTTGGCGGGAGGCTCTACAGATACGCAGTATTTT. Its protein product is CASSFLAGGSTDTQYF.

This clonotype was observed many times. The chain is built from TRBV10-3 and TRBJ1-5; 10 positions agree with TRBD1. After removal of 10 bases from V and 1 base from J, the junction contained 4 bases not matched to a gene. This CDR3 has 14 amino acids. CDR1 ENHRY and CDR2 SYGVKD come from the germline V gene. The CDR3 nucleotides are TGTGCCACCCGGACAGGGGGGAGCAATCAGCCCCAGCATTTT. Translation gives CATRTGGSNQPQHF.

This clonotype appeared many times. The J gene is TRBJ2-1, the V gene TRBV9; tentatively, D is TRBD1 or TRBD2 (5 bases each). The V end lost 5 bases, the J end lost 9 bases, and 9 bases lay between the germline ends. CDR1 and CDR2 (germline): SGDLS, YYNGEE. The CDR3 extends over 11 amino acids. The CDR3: CASRGDSEQFF. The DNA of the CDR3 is TGTGCCAGCAGGGGAGACAGTGAGCAGTTCTTC.

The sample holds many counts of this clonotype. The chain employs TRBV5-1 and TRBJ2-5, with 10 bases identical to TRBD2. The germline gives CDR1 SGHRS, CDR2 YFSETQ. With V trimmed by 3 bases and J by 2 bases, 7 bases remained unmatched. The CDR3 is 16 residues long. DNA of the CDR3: TGCGCCAGCAGCTCGGGAGAGCGGGGGGGACAAGAGACCCAGTACTTC. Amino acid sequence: CASSSGERGGQETQYF.

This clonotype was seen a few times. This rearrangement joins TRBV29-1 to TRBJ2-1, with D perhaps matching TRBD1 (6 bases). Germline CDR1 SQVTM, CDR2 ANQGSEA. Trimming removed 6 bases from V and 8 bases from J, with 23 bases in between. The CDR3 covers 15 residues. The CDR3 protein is CSVKGGPVVLDEQFF. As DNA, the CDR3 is TGCAGCGTGAAAGGGGGTCCGGTTGTTTTGGATGAGCAGTTCTTC.

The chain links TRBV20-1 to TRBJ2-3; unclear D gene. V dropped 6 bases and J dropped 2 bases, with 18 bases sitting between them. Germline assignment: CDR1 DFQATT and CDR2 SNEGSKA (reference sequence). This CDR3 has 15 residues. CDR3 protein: CSAPAASALTDTQYF. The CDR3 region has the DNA TGCAGTGCCCCCGCTGCGAGCGCCCTCACAGATACGCAGTATTTT.

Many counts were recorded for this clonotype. The DNA of the CDR3 is TGTGCCAGCAGCTTGAGCAGGCTAGTAGGGCAAGAGACCCAGTACTTC. This sequence encodes CASSLSRLVGQETQYF. The V call is TRBV5-4, the J call TRBJ2-5; no clear D gene. Deletions cut 1 base from V and 2 bases from J, with 15 bases between. The CDR3 totals 16 residues. Germline V gives CDR1 SGHNT, CDR2 YYREEE (reference sequence). The full variable domain, its missing parts supplied by reference TRBV5-4 and TRBJ2-5, is ETGVTQSPTHLIKTRGQQVTLRCSSQSGHNTVSWYQQALGQGPQFIFQYYREEENGRGNFPPRFSGLQFPNYSSELNVNALELDDSALYLCASSLSRLVGQETQYFGPGTRLLVL.